This record covers a single T cell receptor beta chain. Antigen unknown. The table came from immunoSEQ multiplex PCR; TCRdb's copy has only in-frame clones and leaves some out. The top ten hold roughly 0.64% of the sample, which has 6,500 to 8,000 clones, 98% seen once. The CDR3 runs 14 residues. The V end lost 2 bases, the J end lost 4 bases, and 11 bases lay between the germline ends. Germline V gene data show CDR1 as SEHNR and CDR2 as FQNEAQ (reference sequence). The source of the sample is a study of T cell clonotyping in hematopoietic cell transplantation. Study-level points and caveats: At the given depth, recipient repertoires were over 95% de novo clonotypes. After transplant, recipient diversity fell while pathologically expanded clonotypes grew through day 180. No sorting was done, leaving CD4 and CD8 contributions mixed.

The source is a male patient between 60 and 69 years old who had an allogeneic stem cell transplant from a related donor, so the T cells may come from the graft donor. Some clones in this sample may be carry-over from other donors' samples. The source material was PBMCs, sampled 30 days after allogeneic stem cell transplant. This chain links TRBV7-9 with TRBJ1-2, with D possibly matching TRBD1 (5 bases). The CDR3 spells CASSLSGFGYGYTF. The CDR3 nucleotides read TGTGCCAGCAGCTTATCAGGGTTTGGCTATGGCTACACCTTC.